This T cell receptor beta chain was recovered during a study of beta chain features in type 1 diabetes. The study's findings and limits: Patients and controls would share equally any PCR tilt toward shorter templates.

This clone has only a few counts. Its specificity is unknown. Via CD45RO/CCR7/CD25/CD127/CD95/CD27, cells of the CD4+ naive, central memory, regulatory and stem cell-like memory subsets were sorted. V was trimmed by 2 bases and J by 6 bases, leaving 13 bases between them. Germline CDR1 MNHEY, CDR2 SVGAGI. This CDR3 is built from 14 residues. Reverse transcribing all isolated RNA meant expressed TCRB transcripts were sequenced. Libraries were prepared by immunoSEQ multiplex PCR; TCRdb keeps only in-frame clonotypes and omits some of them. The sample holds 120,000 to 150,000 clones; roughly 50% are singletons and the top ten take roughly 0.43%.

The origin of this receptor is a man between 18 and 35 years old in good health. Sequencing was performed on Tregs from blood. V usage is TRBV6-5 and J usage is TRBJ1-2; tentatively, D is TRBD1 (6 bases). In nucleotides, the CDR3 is TGTGCCAGCAGTTACGGTTCAGGGGTGAATGGCTACACCTTC. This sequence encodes CASSYGSGVNGYTF.